Listed below are T cell receptor beta chains from one sample, sequenced in a study of CD8 T cells in Susac syndrome. TCRdb recomputed calls from the immunoSEQ multiplex PCR reads with MiXCR, one row per CDR3 protein. The sample carries 65,000 to 80,000 distinct CDR3 sequences, 75% to 95% recorded once. Sequencing was performed on CD8+ T cells from PBMCs. Every receptor here comes from a human donor with multiple sclerosis. Each CDR3 is given with its conserved first and last residue. D genes are given only for firm matches.

J	V	D	DNA	CDR3
TRBJ2-7	TRBV6-1	.	TGTGCCAGCAGTCTAATTCCTTCGACTGAATACTCCTACGAGCAGTACTTC	CASSLIPSTEYSYEQYF
TRBJ1-2	TRBV11-2	TRBD1	TGTGCCAGCAGCTCACTTAGGGTCAGGGACAGTAGTCGCTACACCTTC	CASSSLRVRDSSRYTF
TRBJ2-7	TRBV11-2	.	TGTGCCACGCACGTCCAAAGAAAGGAGGGAAACTACGAGCAGTACTTC	CATHVQRKEGNYEQYF
TRBJ2-3	TRBV19	.	TGTGCCAGTACTTCCGGTTACCGCACAGATACGCAGTATTTT	CASTSGYRTDTQYF
TRBJ2-7	TRBV2	.	TGTGCCAGACCCAGGACGGTTCACTACGAGCAGTACTTC	CARPRTVHYEQYF
TRBJ1-1	TRBV12-3/TRBV12-4	.	.	CASILDSLNTEAFF
TRBJ2-2	TRBV4-1	TRBD2	TGCGCCAGCAGCCACCGAGGCGGGGGGCAAACCGGGGAGCTGTTTTTT	CASSHRGGGQTGELFF
TRBJ2-5	TRBV6-5	.	TGTGCCAGCAGTTTTGCCCCCAACTACCAAGAGACCCAGTACTTC	CASSFAPNYQETQYF
TRBJ1-1	TRBV7-6	.	TGTGCCAGCAGCCCCGAAAGGGAGGGCACTGAAGCTTTCTTT	CASSPEREGTEAFF
TRBJ1-4	TRBV6-1	.	TGTGCCAGCAGTGAACTCTCCGATGAAAAACTGTTTTTT	CASSELSDEKLFF